The 10 T cell receptor beta chains below come from one sample, sequenced in a study of OX40 agonist ivuxolimab in advanced cancers. TCRdb keeps only in-frame clones here, not all; method: immunoSEQ multiplex PCR. The top ten clones hold about 13% of a sample with about 45,000 clones, roughly 86% of them seen once. This material consisted of CD4+ or CD8+ T cells sorted from blood, taken in a trial of the OX40 agonist ivuxolimab. The receptor set was obtained from an adult with an advanced solid tumor such as melanoma, head and neck, liver or kidney cancer.

The chain is built from TRBV5-6 and TRBJ1-5; TRBD1 is a possible D gene (5 bases). From germline, CDR1 is SGHDT and CDR2 YYEEEE. The CDR3 runs to 13 residues. V lost 3 bases, J lost 6 bases, and 10 bases lay in between. The CDR3 is CASSWGTGQPQHF. CDR3 sequence (DNA): TGTGCCAGCAGCTGGGGGACGGGTCAGCCCCAGCATTTT.

The V and J genes are TRBV7-9 and TRBJ2-5; D uncertain. V was shortened by 8 bases and J by 4 bases, with 14 bases between the two germline ends. The CDR3 loop spans 13 amino acids. Looked up from germline, CDR1 is SEHNR and CDR2 is FQNEAQ (reference sequence). The CDR3 loop reads CASFVEAGETQYF. DNA of the CDR3: TGTGCCAGCTTCGTCGAAGCTGGAGAGACCCAGTACTTC.

The genes are TRBV29-1 and TRBJ1-1; no clear D gene. The CDR3 spans 12 residues. Germline V gene sequence: CDR1 SQVTM, CDR2 ANQGSEA. The CDR3 is CMGRVMNSEAFF. The CDR3 DNA follows: TGCATGGGTCGGGTGATGAATTCGGAAGCTTTCTTT.

The rearrangement links TRBV7-3 to TRBJ2-3, with 7 bases matching TRBD2. CDR3 size: 13 residues. Trimming at V came to 5 bases and at J to 6 bases, leaving 5 bases not matched to a gene. Germline V gives CDR1 SGHTA, CDR2 FQGTGA. CDR3 bases: TGTGCCAGCAGCCCGGGGGAGGGGGATACGCAGTATTTT. Translated: CASSPGEGDTQYF.

V usage is TRBV28 and J usage is TRBJ2-5; 7 bases agree with TRBD1. The V gene end was trimmed by 6 bases and the J gene end by 1 base; junction bases not matched to a gene: 8. The CDR3 runs to 15 residues. Looked up from germline, CDR1 is MDHEN and CDR2 is SYDVKM. CDR3: CASRSGQLIQETQYF. The CDR3 DNA is TGTGCCAGCAGGTCGGGACAGTTGATCCAAGAGACCCAGTACTTC.

The rearrangement joins TRBV28 to TRBJ2-7; tentatively, D is TRBD1 or TRBD2 (5 bases each). The V end lost 5 bases, the J end lost 1 base, and 12 bases lay between the germline ends. Germline V gene sequence: CDR1 MDHEN, CDR2 SYDVKM. There are 14 residues in the CDR3. The CDR3 DNA reads as TGTGCCAGCAGTGGGACCGAGTATTCCTACGAGCAGTACTTC. It yields the protein CASSGTEYSYEQYF.

The V gene is TRBV5-6, the J gene TRBJ1-5; 12 positions agree with TRBD1. This CDR3 has 16 amino acids. Trimming removed 2 bases from V and 7 bases from J; junction bases left unmatched: 7. Germline V gene sequence: CDR1 SGHDT, CDR2 YYEEEE. CDR3 residues: CASSFRDRGRWQPQHF. CDR3 in DNA: TGTGCCAGCAGCTTCCGGGACAGGGGGCGATGGCAGCCCCAGCATTTT.

This sequence joins TRBV5-1 and TRBJ2-1; no clear D gene. This CDR3 has 14 amino acids. Germline V gene lookup returns CDR1 SGHRS and CDR2 YFSETQ. The germline V and J ends were trimmed by 0 bases and 3 bases, with 7 bases remaining between them. As DNA, the CDR3 is TGCGCCAGCAGCTTGGACAGCCTCTACAATGAGCAGTTCTTC. This gives the protein CASSLDSLYNEQFF.

This clone is labeled as large. V usage is TRBV6-1 and J usage is TRBJ2-6; a possible D gene is TRBD1 (5 bases). V dropped 11 bases and J dropped 0 bases, with 14 bases sitting between them. Germline V lookup: CDR1 MNHNS, CDR2 SASEGT. This CDR3 is 15 amino acids long. The CDR3 region has the DNA TGTGCCGGCACACCAAGGGGCTCTGGGGCCAACGTCCTGACTTTC. This codes for CAGTPRGSGANVLTF.

V is TRBV19 and J is TRBJ2-5, with D possibly being TRBD2 (7 bases). Deletions cut 5 bases from V and 0 bases from J, with 19 bases between. The germline gives CDR1 LNHDA, CDR2 SQIVND (reference sequence). The CDR3 has 17 residues. The DNA for the CDR3 is TGTGCCAGTAGTCTTTTTTACGGGGGGCTGTACCAAGAGACCCAGTACTTC. Translation gives CASSLFYGGLYQETQYF. The full variable domain, with the rest looked up from reference TRBV19 and TRBJ2-5, is DGGITQSPKYLFRKEGQNVTLSCEQNLNHDAMYWYRQDPGQGLRLIYYSQIVNDFQKGDIAEGYSVSREKKESFPLTVTSAQKNPTAFYLCASSLFYGGLYQETQYFGPGTRLLVL.